The 16 T cell receptor beta chains presented below share a single source sample, sequenced in a study of blood T cell repertoires in COVID-19. Using immunoSEQ multiplex PCR, the repertoire was profiled, and TCRdb retains in-frame clones only, with some absent. The sample records about 320,000 clones, about 82% being singletons. The sequenced material came from peripheral blood. The receptor set was obtained from a woman aged 45 to 65 with acute or convalescent COVID-19.

This chain uses TRBV9 with TRBJ2-1, with 8 nucleotides matching TRBD1. Germline-derived CDR1 and CDR2 are SGDLS and YYNGEE. CDR3 length: 15 residues. Losses at the gene ends were 3 bases for V and 4 bases for J; bases not matched to a gene: 6. The DNA of the CDR3 is TGTGCCAGCAGCGCGACAGGGGCCCCTTACAATGAGCAGTTCTTC. Amino acid sequence: CASSATGAPYNEQFF.

J is TRBJ1-2 and V is TRBV6-5; 8 nucleotides match TRBD1. The CDR3 runs to 15 residues. CDR1 and CDR2 (germline): MNHEY, SVGAGI. The V gene end was trimmed by 7 bases and the J gene end by 6 bases; junction bases not matched to a gene: 13. CDR3 DNA sequence: TGTGCCAGCAAGAGCTTCGACAGGGGCTCGGATGGCTACACCTTC. Protein product: CASKSFDRGSDGYTF.

The genes are TRBV24-1 and TRBJ2-1; 8 bases are shared with TRBD2. There are 16 residues in the CDR3. Per germline, CDR1 KGHDR and CDR2 SFDVKD. The junction had 8 bases not matched to a gene; V was cut back by 3 bases and J by 5 bases. The CDR3 is CATSDTTSEGNNEQFF. CDR3 sequence (DNA): TGTGCCACCAGTGATACGACTAGCGAGGGGAACAATGAGCAGTTCTTC.

This clone was counted only a few times. The chain recombines TRBV2 with TRBJ2-3; 13 bases line up with TRBD2. The germline gives CDR1 SNHLY, CDR2 FYNNEI. J lost 6 bases, V lost 1 base, and 13 bases had no gene match. This CDR3 comprises 19 residues. This CDR3 reads CASSEVGWTSGSTSDTQYF. DNA for the CDR3: TGTGCCAGCAGTGAAGTAGGTTGGACTAGCGGGAGTACCTCGGATACGCAGTATTTT.

The rearrangement links TRBV3-1 (or the pseudogene TRBV3-2) to TRBJ2-6, with D perhaps matching TRBD2 (5 bases). From germline, CDR1 is LGHDT and CDR2 YNNKEL (reference sequence). The CDR3 is 16 amino acids. V was clipped by 7 bases and J by 1 base, with 14 bases between them. CDR3 sequence reads: CASTSGKGSGANVLTF. CDR3 bases: TGTGCCAGCACCTCCGGGAAGGGATCTGGGGCCAACGTCCTGACTTTC.

The chain employs TRBV29-1 and TRBJ1-2, with a weak D call TRBD1 (6 bases). CDR1 and CDR2 from the germline V gene are SQVTM and ANQGSEA. The CDR3 has 14 amino acids. V was pared by 5 bases and J by 0 bases, with 13 bases between. CDR3 bases: TGCAGCGTTATCTCCAGGGGAGCTAACTATGGCTACACCTTC. As protein: CSVISRGANYGYTF.

The V call is TRBV5-1, the J call TRBJ2-1; 12 positions agree with TRBD2. Losses at the gene ends were 1 base for V and 7 bases for J; bases not matched to a gene: 18. Germline V gene data show CDR1 as SGHRS and CDR2 as YFSETQ. This CDR3 is built from 20 residues. The CDR3 loop reads CASSLNRYRAGLAGMNEQFF. The CDR3 DNA follows: TGCGCCAGCAGCTTGAATCGCTACAGGGCTGGACTAGCGGGAATGAATGAGCAGTTCTTC.

V is TRBV13 and J is TRBJ1-4, with TRBD1 matching over 10 bases. Trimming removed 5 bases from V and 7 bases from J; junction bases left unmatched: 4. The germline V gene has CDR1 PRHDT and CDR2 FYEKMQ (reference sequence). There are 14 residues in the CDR3. CDR3 region: CASSKTGGGEKLFF. CDR3 bases: TGTGCCAGCAGCAAGACAGGGGGCGGTGAAAAACTGTTTTTT.

The rearrangement uses TRBV4-3 and TRBJ2-7; 7 positions match TRBD2. Germline V CDR1 and CDR2: LGHNA, YSLEER. CDR3 size: 17 residues. J lost 0 bases, V lost 0 bases, and 8 bases had no gene match. CDR3: CASSQDWGRALSYEQYF. CDR3 sequence (DNA): TGCGCCAGCAGCCAAGATTGGGGGAGGGCCCTCTCCTACGAGCAGTACTTC.

J is TRBJ2-7 and V is TRBV29-1, with 9 positions matching TRBD1. Looked up from germline, CDR1 is SQVTM and CDR2 is ANQGSEA. The CDR3 loop spans 13 amino acids. V lost 7 bases to trimming and J lost 5 bases; unmatched junction nucleotides: 9. The CDR3 nucleotides read TGCAGCGCCACTTGGACAGGGGACCACGAGCAGTACTTC. It yields the protein CSATWTGDHEQYF.

The chain recombines TRBV5-1 with TRBJ1-2; D remains unclear. The germline V and J ends were trimmed by 0 bases and 8 bases, with 14 bases remaining between them. The CDR3 is made up of 14 amino acids. CDR1 and CDR2 from the germline V gene are SGHRS and YFSETQ. CDR3 loop: CASSLANEGLGYTF. The CDR3 DNA reads TGCGCCAGCAGCTTGGCCAATGAGGGTCTCGGCTACACCTTC.

The chain couples TRBV5-6 to TRBJ1-2; possibly TRBD1 for D (5 bases). Germline V gives CDR1 SGHDT, CDR2 YYEEEE. Trimming cost V 0 bases and J 1 base, with 7 bases left between them. The CDR3 runs to 14 residues. The CDR3 sequence is CASSLGRGNYGYTF. The CDR3 DNA is TGTGCCAGCAGCTTGGGTAGGGGTAACTATGGCTACACCTTC. Drawing the rest from reference TRBV5-6 and TRBJ1-2, the complete variable domain is DAGVTQSPTHLIKTRGQQVTLRCSPKSGHDTVSWYQQALGQGPQFIFQYYEEEERQRGNFPDRFSGHQFPNYSSELNVNALLLGDSALYLCASSLGRGNYGYTFGSGTRLTVV.

The chain employs TRBV7-9 and TRBJ1-4, with D tentatively TRBD1 (5 bases). V lost 5 bases to trimming and J lost 4 bases, with 11 bases between them. The CDR3 length is 14 residues. The germline CDR1 and CDR2 sequences are SEHNR and FQNEAQ (reference sequence). The CDR3 DNA sequence: TGTGCCAGCAGCCCGACAGAAAGTAATGAAAAACTGTTTTTT. Translating it yields CASSPTESNEKLFF.

This sequence joins TRBV30 and TRBJ1-6; 10 nucleotides line up with TRBD1. CDR3 length equals 20 residues. The ends lost 3 bases at V and 5 bases at J; junction bases unmatched: 19. Germline V gene data show CDR1 as GTSNPN and CDR2 as SVGIG (reference sequence). The CDR3: CAWSPSWVTGGAPHNSPLHF. CDR3 bases: TGTGCCTGGAGCCCCAGTTGGGTGACAGGGGGCGCTCCCCATAATTCACCCCTCCACTTT.

The chain joins TRBV9 to TRBJ2-1; D unresolved. CDR3 length: 12 residues. The V gene's germline CDR1 is SGDLS and CDR2 YYNGEE. Trimming removed 4 bases at V and 7 bases at J, with 9 bases between. CDR3 coding DNA: TGTGCCAGCAGCCCTCTAGAAAATGAGCAGTTCTTC. Residues: CASSPLENEQFF.

V gene TRBV29-1 combines with J gene TRBJ1-2; weak D call: TRBD1 (6 bases). Trimming removed 6 bases at V and 7 bases at J, with 21 bases between. The CDR3 loop spans 14 amino acids. Germline CDR1 SQVTM, CDR2 ANQGSEA. CDR3 amino acids: CSVLQVGGAVGYTF. The CDR3 DNA reads TGCAGCGTACTACAAGTAGGGGGGGCGGTTGGCTACACCTTC.